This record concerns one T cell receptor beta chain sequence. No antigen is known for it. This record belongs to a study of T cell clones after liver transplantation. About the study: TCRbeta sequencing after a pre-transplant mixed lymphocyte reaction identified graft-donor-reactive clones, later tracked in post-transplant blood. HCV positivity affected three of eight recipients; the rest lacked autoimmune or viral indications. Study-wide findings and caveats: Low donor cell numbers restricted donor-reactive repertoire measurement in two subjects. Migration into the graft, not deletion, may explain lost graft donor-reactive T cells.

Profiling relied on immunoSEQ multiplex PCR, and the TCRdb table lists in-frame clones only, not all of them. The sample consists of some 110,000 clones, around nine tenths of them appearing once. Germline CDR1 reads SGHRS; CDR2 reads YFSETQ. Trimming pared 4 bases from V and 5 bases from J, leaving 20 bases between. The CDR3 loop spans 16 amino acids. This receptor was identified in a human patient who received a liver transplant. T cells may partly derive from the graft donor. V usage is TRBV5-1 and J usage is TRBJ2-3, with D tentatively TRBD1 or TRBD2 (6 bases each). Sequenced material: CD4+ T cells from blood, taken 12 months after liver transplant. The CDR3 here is CASSPGAGSFIDTQYF. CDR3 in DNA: TGCGCCAGCAGCCCGGGGGCAGGGAGTTTCATAGATACGCAGTATTTT.